This T cell receptor (beta chain) was sequenced for a study of beta chain features in type 1 diabetes. Background on the study: Age, gender and cell yields were similar between patients and healthy donors.

Expressed TCRB transcripts were sequenced after all isolated RNA was converted to cDNA. An average around 3.3 million reads came from naive, central memory and regulatory T cell samples. Sequencing used immunoSEQ multiplex PCR; TCRdb keeps in-frame clones, though not all of them. The repertoire holds 970,000 or so clones, about a sixth seen once, with about 0.02% in the top ten. As concerns this clone: Its specificity is unknown.

Study results and limitations: Compared to healthy donors, patients appeared to have naive, central memory and Treg TCRB repertoires that were more alike.

This clonotype was sampled from a woman aged 18-29 years in good health. Sample: naive CD4+ T cells from blood.

The CDR3 spells CAIRSEMNTGELFF. CDR3 DNA sequence: TGTGCCATCAGGTCTGAGATGAACACCGGGGAGCTGTTTTTT. V is TRBV10-3 and J is TRBJ2-2; no definite D call. Trimming pared 6 bases from V and 1 base from J, leaving 9 bases between. Germline V gene sequence: CDR1 ENHRY, CDR2 SYGVKD. The CDR3 is made up of 14 amino acids.